This TCR beta chain was found in a study of blood T cell repertoires in COVID-19. Profiled with immunoSEQ multiplex PCR; TCRdb holds only in-frame clones, not every one. The data hold approximately 56,000 clones, with 80% to 90% observed a single time. This clone was counted once. Source material: peripheral blood. This TCR derives from a woman aged 80 or older with acute or convalescent COVID-19.

CDR3 in DNA: TGTGCCAGCAGGGCCCCGGGACAGGGCAAAGAAAAACTGTTTTTT. Amino acids: CASRAPGQGKEKLFF. The V call is TRBV6-5, the J call TRBJ1-4, with TRBD1 matching 9 bases. The germline V gene encodes CDR1 MNHEY and CDR2 SVGAGI. The V gene end was trimmed by 6 bases and the J gene end by 8 bases; junction bases not matched to a gene: 10. This CDR3 contains 15 residues.